One T cell receptor beta chain is described in this entry. What it binds is not known. The data were taken from a study of blood T cells in healthy people across ages. For the study at large: For every two T cells, template switching captured about one barcoded beta molecule.

Alongside a J-beta primer mix, a sample-barcoded 5' primer served in a second PCR lasting about 7 to 11 cycles. TCRdb re-analysed the 5' RACE reads in MiXCR, keeping a single row per CDR3 protein. Seen here are some 900,000 distinct CDR3 sequences, around 48% observed once, and the top ten hold roughly 12%. V lost 0 bases and J lost 11, with 11 bases in between. The CDR3 is 12 residues long. The germline V gene has CDR1 SGHRS and CDR2 YFSETQ. The study, taken as a whole, reports: The long-lived group displayed more naive CD4+ cells, plus higher diversity, than the aged donors did.

This sequence joins TRBV5-1 and TRBJ2-5; D is unresolved. This TCR was sampled from a man under 40 in good health. The sequenced material came from blood. In DNA, the CDR3 is TGCGCCAGCAGCTTGGGGGATACTGAGCAGTACTTC. Residues: CASSLGDTEQYF.